The 2 T cell receptor beta chains in this list originate from one sample, sequenced in a study of cytomegalovirus exposure and HLA in healthy donors. The PCR employed 60 Vbeta primers together with 13 Jbeta primers. Only in-frame clones appear in the TCRdb table, and some are missing; sequencing was by immunoSEQ multiplex PCR. The sample yields about 160,000 clones, 77% seen once. Sequenced material: PBMCs. These receptors came from a woman aged 40 to 50 in good health and CMV-seropositive.

For this clone: This same CDR3 is encoded by further DNA sequences in the sample. V and J are TRBV5-6 and TRBJ2-1; 15 nucleotides align to TRBD2. The germline CDR1 and CDR2 sequences are SGHDT and YYEEEE. This CDR3 spans 16 amino acids. V was pared by 4 bases and J by 6 bases, with 5 bases of the junction left unmatched. Here the CDR3 reads CASSAPGLAGGNEQFF. In DNA form, the CDR3 reads TGTGCCAGCAGCGCCCCGGGACTAGCGGGGGGCAATGAGCAGTTCTTC.

This chain links TRBV4-2 with TRBJ1-2; D is uncertain. Looked up from germline, CDR1 is LGHNA and CDR2 is YNFKEQ. The ends were cut back, 0 bases at V and 5 bases at J, with 7 bases in the middle. CDR3 size: 13 residues. Here the CDR3 reads CASSQEAGYGYTF. CDR3 sequence (DNA): TGTGCCAGCAGCCAAGAGGCGGGGTATGGCTACACCTTC.